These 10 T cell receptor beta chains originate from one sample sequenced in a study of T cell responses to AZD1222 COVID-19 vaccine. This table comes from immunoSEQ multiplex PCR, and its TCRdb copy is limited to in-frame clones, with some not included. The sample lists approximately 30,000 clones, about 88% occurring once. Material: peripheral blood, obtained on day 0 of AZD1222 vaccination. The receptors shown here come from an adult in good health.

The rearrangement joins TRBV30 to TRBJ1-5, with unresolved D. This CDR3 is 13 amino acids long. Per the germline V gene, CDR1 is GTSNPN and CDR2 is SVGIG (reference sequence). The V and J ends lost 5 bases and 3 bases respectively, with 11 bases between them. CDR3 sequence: CAWGTEINQPQHF. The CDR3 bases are TGTGCCTGGGGTACAGAGATCAATCAGCCCCAGCATTTT.

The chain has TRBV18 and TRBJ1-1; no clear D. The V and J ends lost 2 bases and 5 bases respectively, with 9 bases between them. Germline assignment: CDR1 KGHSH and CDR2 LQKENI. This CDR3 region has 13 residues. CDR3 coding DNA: TGTGCCAGCTCACCAAATGGCGGAACTGAAGCTTTCTTT. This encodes CASSPNGGTEAFF.

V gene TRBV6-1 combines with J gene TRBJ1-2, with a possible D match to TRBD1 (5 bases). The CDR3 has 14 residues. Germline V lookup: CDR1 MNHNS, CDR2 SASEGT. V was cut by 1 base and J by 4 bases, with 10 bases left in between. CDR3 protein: CASSEGLGPYGYTF. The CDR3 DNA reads TGTGCCAGCAGTGAAGGGCTGGGGCCCTATGGCTACACCTTC.

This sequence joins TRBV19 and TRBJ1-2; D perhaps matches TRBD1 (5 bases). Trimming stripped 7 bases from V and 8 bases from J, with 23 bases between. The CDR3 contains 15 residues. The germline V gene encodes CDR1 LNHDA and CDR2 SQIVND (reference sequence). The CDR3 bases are TGTGCCAGTATTACGGGACCAGGGCCAACGAACGGCTACACCTTC. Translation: CASITGPGPTNGYTF.

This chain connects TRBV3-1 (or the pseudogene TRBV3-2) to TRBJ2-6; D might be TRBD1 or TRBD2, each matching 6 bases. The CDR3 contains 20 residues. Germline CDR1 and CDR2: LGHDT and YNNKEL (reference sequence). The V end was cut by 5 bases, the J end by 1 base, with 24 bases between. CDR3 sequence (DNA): TGTGCCAGCAGCAGCCACCCTGGGGGGCAGGGTTCTTCTGGGGCCAACGTCCTGACTTTC. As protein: CASSSHPGGQGSSGANVLTF.

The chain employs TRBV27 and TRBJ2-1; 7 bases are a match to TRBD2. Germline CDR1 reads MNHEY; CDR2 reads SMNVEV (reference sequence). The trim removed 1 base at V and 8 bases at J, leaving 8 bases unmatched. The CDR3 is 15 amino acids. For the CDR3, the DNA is TGTGCCAGCAGTTTATTGGGGGGGTCCAGGGATGAGCAGTTCTTC. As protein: CASSLLGGSRDEQFF.

The CDR3 reads CASSELGAGYTF. The CDR3 DNA reads as TGTGCCAGCAGTGAATTAGGAGCGGGCTACACCTTC. V and J are TRBV25-1 and TRBJ1-2; D unclear. Germline-derived CDR1 and CDR2 are MGHDK and SYGVNS. This CDR3 has 12 residues. V dropped 1 base and J dropped 8 bases, with 8 bases sitting between them.

In DNA form, the CDR3 reads TGTGCCAGCAGTTTGGGAGGGGGCTTTGACACTGAAGCTTTCTTT. It translates to CASSLGGGFDTEAFF. The chain uses TRBV28 and TRBJ1-1, with 7 bases fitting TRBD1. The length of the CDR3 is 15 residues. V shed 3 bases, J shed 3 bases, and the junction held 7 bases outside the gene matches. Per germline, CDR1 MDHEN and CDR2 SYDVKM.

The CDR3 nucleotides read TGTGCCAGCAGCTTGGAGGAAAACACTGAAGCTTTCTTT. Translating gives CASSLEENTEAFF. The chain has TRBV11-3 and TRBJ1-1; D gene unclear. This CDR3 comprises 13 residues. Germline values: CDR1 SGHNT, CDR2 YENEEA. The V gene lost 3 bases and the J gene lost 2 bases, with 7 bases spanning the gap.

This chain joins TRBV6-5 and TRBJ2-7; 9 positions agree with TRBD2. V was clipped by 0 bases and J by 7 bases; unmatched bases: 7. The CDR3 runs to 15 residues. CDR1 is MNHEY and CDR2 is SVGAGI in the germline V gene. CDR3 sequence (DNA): TGTGCCAGCAGTTACTCTTCCTTTAGCGGGGGTGAGCAGTACTTC. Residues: CASSYSSFSGGEQYF.